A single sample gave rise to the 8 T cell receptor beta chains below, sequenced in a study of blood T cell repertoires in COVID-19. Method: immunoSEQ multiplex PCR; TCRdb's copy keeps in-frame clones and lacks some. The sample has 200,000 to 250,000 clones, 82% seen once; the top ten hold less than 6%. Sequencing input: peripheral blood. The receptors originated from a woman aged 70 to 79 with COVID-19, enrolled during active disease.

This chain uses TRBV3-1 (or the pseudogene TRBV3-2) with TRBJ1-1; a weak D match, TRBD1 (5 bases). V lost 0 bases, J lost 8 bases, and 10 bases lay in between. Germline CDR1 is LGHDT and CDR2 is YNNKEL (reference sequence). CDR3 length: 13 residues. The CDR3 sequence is CASSQDWRQEAFF. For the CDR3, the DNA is TGTGCCAGCAGCCAAGACTGGAGACAGGAAGCTTTCTTT.

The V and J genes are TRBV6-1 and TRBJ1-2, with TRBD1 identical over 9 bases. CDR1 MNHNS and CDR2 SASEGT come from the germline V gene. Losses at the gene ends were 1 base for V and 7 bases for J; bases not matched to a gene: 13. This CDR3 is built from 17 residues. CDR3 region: CASSEGFRDRVQRGYTF. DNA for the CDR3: TGTGCCAGCAGTGAAGGGTTCCGGGACAGGGTGCAGCGTGGCTACACCTTC.

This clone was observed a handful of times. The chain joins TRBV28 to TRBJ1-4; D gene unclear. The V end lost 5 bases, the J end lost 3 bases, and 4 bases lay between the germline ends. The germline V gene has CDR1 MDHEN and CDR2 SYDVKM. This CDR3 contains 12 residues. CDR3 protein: CASSQSNEKLFF. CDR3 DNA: TGTGCCAGCAGTCAGTCTAATGAAAAACTGTTTTTT.

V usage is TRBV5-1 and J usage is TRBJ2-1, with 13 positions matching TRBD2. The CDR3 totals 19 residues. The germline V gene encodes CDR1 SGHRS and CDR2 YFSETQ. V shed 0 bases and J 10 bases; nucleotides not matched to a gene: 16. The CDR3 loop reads CASSLGGTSGTAGGPEQFF. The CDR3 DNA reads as TGCGCCAGCAGCTTGGGGGGGACTAGCGGGACTGCTGGAGGTCCGGAGCAGTTCTTC.

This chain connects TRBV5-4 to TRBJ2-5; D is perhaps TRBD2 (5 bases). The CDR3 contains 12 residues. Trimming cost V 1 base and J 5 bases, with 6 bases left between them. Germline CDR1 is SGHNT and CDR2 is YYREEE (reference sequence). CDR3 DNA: TGTGCCAGCAGCTTGCCGGGGGAGACCCAGTACTTC. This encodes CASSLPGETQYF.

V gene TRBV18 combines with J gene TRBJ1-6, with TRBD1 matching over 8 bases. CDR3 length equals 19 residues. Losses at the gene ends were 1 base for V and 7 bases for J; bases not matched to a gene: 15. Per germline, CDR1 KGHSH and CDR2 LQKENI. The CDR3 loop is CASSPQPPRMTGDNSPLHF. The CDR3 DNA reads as TGTGCCAGCTCACCACAACCCCCCCGGATGACAGGGGACAATTCACCCCTCCACTTT.

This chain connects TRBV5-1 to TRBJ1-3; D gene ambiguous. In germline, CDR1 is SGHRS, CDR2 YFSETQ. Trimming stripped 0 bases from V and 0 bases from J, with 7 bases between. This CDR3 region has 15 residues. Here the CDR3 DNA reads TGCGCCAGCAGCTTGGATGCGATCTCTGGAAACACCATATATTTT. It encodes CASSLDAISGNTIYF.

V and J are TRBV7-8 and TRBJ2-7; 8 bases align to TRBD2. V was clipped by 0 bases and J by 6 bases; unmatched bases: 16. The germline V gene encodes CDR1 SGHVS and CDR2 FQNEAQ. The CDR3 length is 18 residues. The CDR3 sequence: CASSLASREGQGSAEQYF. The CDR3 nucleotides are TGTGCCAGCAGCTTAGCCAGCCGGGAGGGTCAGGGGTCGGCCGAGCAGTACTTC.